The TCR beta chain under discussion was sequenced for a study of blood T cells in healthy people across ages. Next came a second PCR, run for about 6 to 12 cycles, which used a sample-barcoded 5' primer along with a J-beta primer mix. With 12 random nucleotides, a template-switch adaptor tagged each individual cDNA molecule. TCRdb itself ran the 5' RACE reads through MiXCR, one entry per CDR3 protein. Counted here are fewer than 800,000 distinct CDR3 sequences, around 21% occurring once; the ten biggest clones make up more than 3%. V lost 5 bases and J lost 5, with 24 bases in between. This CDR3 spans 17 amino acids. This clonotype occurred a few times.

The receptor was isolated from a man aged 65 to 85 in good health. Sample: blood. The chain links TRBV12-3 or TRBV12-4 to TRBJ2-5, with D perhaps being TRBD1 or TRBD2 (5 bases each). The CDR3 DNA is TGTGCCAGCAGTCCCCTCGGGGCTCGGGAACGTGGGGAGACCCAGTACTTC. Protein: CASSPLGARERGETQYF.